Reported below is one T cell receptor beta chain. This specimen belongs to a study of blood T cell repertoires in COVID-19. Authors' data handling: Estimates of nucleated cell counts were drawn from the amplification of reference gene primers. Data came from immunoSEQ multiplex PCR; TCRdb stores just in-frame clones and leaves some out. D and trimming were read from the DNA, whereas the V and J calls and clone size are those reported in that table. The repertoire holds roughly 150,000 clones, with around four fifths as singletons. V shed 3 bases, J shed 2 bases, and the junction held 5 bases outside the gene matches. The CDR3 has 15 residues. Per germline, CDR1 SEHNR and CDR2 FQNEAQ (reference sequence).

Sequenced sample: PBMCs or T cells enriched from blood (not recorded which). This receptor was obtained from a man aged 45-65 years who had recovered from COVID-19. The J gene is TRBJ1-1, the V gene TRBV7-9; TRBD1 agrees at 8 bases. This CDR3 is CASSFQGARNTEAFF. CDR3 bases: TGTGCCAGCAGCTTCCAGGGGGCTAGAAACACTGAAGCTTTCTTT.